The clone carrying this TCR beta chain was detected a few times. The data are from a study of T cells in Graves' hyperthyroidism and ophthalmopathy. On the basis of clinical symptoms, serum thyroxine and TRAb, thyroid ultrasound and orbital computed tomography, diagnoses were made. Fresh 10 ml peripheral blood yielded PBMCs. TCR beta CDR3 regions were amplified from RNA. The HTBI primer set served for first-round RT-PCR of the TCR CDR3. TCRdb re-analysed the multiplex PCR reads in MiXCR, keeping a single row per CDR3 protein. The top ten hold around 13% of the sample, which has about 600,000 distinct CDR3 sequences, around 15% seen once. CDR1 and CDR2 from the germline V gene are SGHKS and YYEKEE (reference sequence). The junction had 6 bases not matched to a gene; V was cut back by 4 bases and J by 0 bases. There are 18 residues in the CDR3.

The sequence was obtained from a woman aged 45-65 years with Graves' ophthalmopathy. The specimen was blood. J is TRBJ2-1 and V is TRBV5-5, with 14 bases aligning to TRBD2. As DNA, the CDR3 is TGTGCCAGCAGCCTCTTAGGACTAGCGGGGGGCTCCTACAATGAGCAGTTCTTC. Translated: CASSLLGLAGGSYNEQFF.